One and the same sample provided the 30 T cell receptor beta chains below, sequenced in a study of blood T cell repertoires in COVID-19. Generated by immunoSEQ multiplex PCR, the TCRdb table keeps only in-frame clones and is missing some. The profile shows about 300,000 clones, about nine tenths of them singletons. The sequencing input was peripheral blood. These receptor sequences come from a woman in her thirties or forties who had recovered from COVID-19.

This clone was seen once. This chain uses TRBV5-1 with TRBJ1-2; 7 bases line up with TRBD1. This CDR3 has 15 amino acids. Germline CDR1 is SGHRS and CDR2 is YFSETQ. The V and J ends lost 2 bases and 1 base, in that order; junction bases with no gene match: 5. This chain's CDR3 is CASSFRGGNNYGYTF. The CDR3 DNA follows: TGCGCCAGCAGCTTTCGAGGGGGCAATAACTATGGCTACACCTTC.

This chain links TRBV7-6 with TRBJ2-1; D is possibly TRBD2 (6 bases). Germline V lookup: CDR1 SGHVS, CDR2 FNYEAQ. CDR3 length: 15 residues. Trimming stripped 1 base from V and 6 bases from J, with 13 bases between. The CDR3 DNA is TGTGCCAGCAGCTTAGAGTCACTAGCTGGCAATGAGCAGTTCTTC. It translates to CASSLESLAGNEQFF. Full variable domain (missing parts from reference TRBV7-6 and TRBJ2-1): GAGVSQSPRYKVTKRGQDVALRCDPISGHVSLYWYRQALGQGPEFLTYFNYEAQQDKSGLPNDRFSAERPEGSISTLTIQRTEQRDSAMYRCASSLESLAGNEQFFGPGTRLTVL.

The chain carries TRBV5-5 and TRBJ2-7, with 7 bases that match TRBD2. Germline values: CDR1 SGHKS, CDR2 YYEKEE (reference sequence). With 3 bases clipped from V and 3 bases from J, the junction kept 3 bases outside the gene matches. The CDR3 has 13 residues. The CDR3, as DNA: TGTGCCAGCAGCTGGGGACTACTCTACGAGCAGTACTTC. Translation gives CASSWGLLYEQYF.

The chain couples TRBV7-9 to TRBJ1-5, with D possibly matching TRBD1 (6 bases). Germline V CDR1 and CDR2: SEHNR, FQNEAQ (reference sequence). Trimming stripped 1 base from V and 3 bases from J, with 10 bases between. The CDR3 length is 15 residues. The CDR3 sequence: CASSLGGGDNQPQHF. In nucleotides, the CDR3 is TGTGCCAGCAGCTTAGGGGGGGGCGACAATCAGCCCCAGCATTTT. The complete variable domain, with remaining parts taken from reference TRBV7-9 and TRBJ1-5, reads DTGVSQNPRHKITKRGQNVTFRCDPISEHNRLYWYRQTLGQGPEFLTYFQNEAQLEKSRLLSDRFSAERPKGSFSTLEIQRTEQGDSAMYLCASSLGGGDNQPQHFGDGTRLSIL.

The J gene is TRBJ1-5, the V gene TRBV2, with 10 bases matching TRBD1. The V gene end was trimmed by 5 bases and the J gene end by 3 bases; junction bases not matched to a gene: 4. Germline loops: CDR1 SNHLY, CDR2 FYNNEI. The CDR3 has 15 residues. Here the CDR3 reads CASSTGQGNNQPQHF. The DNA for the CDR3 is TGTGCCAGCAGTACGGGACAGGGGAACAATCAGCCCCAGCATTTT.

The V gene is TRBV18, the J gene TRBJ2-1; 10 bases fit TRBD2. V gave up 10 bases and J gave up 2 bases; unmatched junction bases: 8. The CDR3 has 15 residues. Germline assignment: CDR1 KGHSH and CDR2 LQKENI. CDR3 amino acids: CATFERGGPYNEQFF. As DNA, the CDR3 is TGTGCCACCTTCGAGCGGGGGGGCCCCTACAATGAGCAGTTCTTC.

This clone was recorded once. The CDR3 DNA reads TGTGCCAGCACCGCGGGGCCGAACACTGAAGCTTTCTTT. The encoded protein is CASTAGPNTEAFF. The chain links TRBV5-5 to TRBJ1-1; TRBD1 might be the D (5 bases). This CDR3 has 13 amino acids. V gave up 6 bases and J gave up 1 base, with 10 bases separating them. Germline loops: CDR1 SGHKS, CDR2 YYEKEE (reference sequence). Together with reference TRBV5-5 and TRBJ1-1, the CDR3 gives the full variable domain: DAGVTQSPTHLIKTRGQQVTLRCSPISGHKSVSWYQQVLGQGPQFIFQYYEKEERGRGNFPDRFSARQFPNYSSELNVNALLLGDSALYLCASTAGPNTEAFFGQGTRLTVV.

On this clone: The same CDR3 is also encoded by other DNA sequences in this sample. The V call is TRBV7-3, the J call TRBJ1-1; perhaps TRBD1 as D (6 bases). Germline assignment: CDR1 SGHTA and CDR2 FQGTGA. The CDR3 loop spans 13 amino acids. V lost 2 bases and J lost 5, with 9 bases in between. This CDR3 reads CASSLQGGTEAFF. The CDR3 DNA follows: TGTGCCAGCAGCTTACAAGGGGGAACTGAAGCTTTCTTT.

The chain combines TRBV9 with TRBJ2-1; D is undetermined. V lost 0 bases, J lost 8 bases, and 12 bases lay in between. Germline V CDR1 and CDR2: SGDLS, YYNGEE. The CDR3 length is 14 residues. The CDR3 DNA follows: TGTGCCAGCAGCGTAGCTTATGTGTTTGATGAGCAGTTCTTC. This sequence encodes CASSVAYVFDEQFF.

This clone was observed a handful of times. The chain carries TRBV29-1 and TRBJ1-2; D not resolved. Trimming shortened V by 3 bases and J by 8 bases, and 4 bases separated the two germline ends. CDR1 is SQVTM, CDR2 ANQGSEA, per germline. The CDR3 length is 9 residues. For the CDR3, the DNA is TGCAGCGTTGAGGAGGGCTACACCTTC. Its protein product is CSVEEGYTF.

The rearrangement links TRBV7-2 to TRBJ2-1; 14 bases are shared with TRBD2. Germline CDR1 is SGHTA and CDR2 is FQGNSA. The CDR3 has 16 residues. With 4 bases clipped from V and 4 bases from J, the junction kept 3 bases outside the gene matches. Here the CDR3 reads CASSSWTSGGYNEQFF. CDR3 sequence (DNA): TGTGCCAGCAGCTCCTGGACTAGCGGGGGGTACAATGAGCAGTTCTTC.

The chain couples TRBV5-1 to TRBJ1-1; 8 bases line up with TRBD1. This CDR3 spans 16 amino acids. The junction had 11 bases not matched to a gene; V was cut back by 4 bases and J by 3 bases. Germline values: CDR1 SGHRS, CDR2 YFSETQ. The CDR3 loop is CASSRGQGAPDTEAFF. CDR3 nucleotide sequence: TGCGCCAGCAGCAGGGGCCAGGGGGCGCCGGACACTGAAGCTTTCTTT.

The V call is TRBV23-1, the J call TRBJ2-1, with 14 bases identical to TRBD2. TRBV23-1 is sorted into the ORF group, with uncertain function. The CDR3 totals 18 residues. The J segment lost 1 base and the V segment lost 4 bases, leaving 6 bases of the junction unmatched. The DNA of the CDR3 is TGCGCCAGCAGTCTGGGACTAGCGGGGGCCCAATCCTACAATGAGCAGTTCTTC. Amino acid sequence: CASSLGLAGAQSYNEQFF.

This clone was seen a few times. The CDR3 is CASSDYTGSPLHF. Written as DNA, the CDR3 is TGCGCCAGCAGTGACTACACAGGTTCACCCCTCCACTTT. The chain recombines TRBV10-1 with TRBJ1-6; tentative D call: TRBD1 (5 bases). The CDR3 runs 13 residues. Germline CDR1 WNHNN, CDR2 SYGVQD (reference sequence). The V end lost 3 bases, the J end lost 9 bases, and 9 bases lay between the germline ends.

This clone was seen only once. The V call is TRBV7-2, the J call TRBJ1-2, with D maybe TRBD1 (6 bases). The V gene lost 5 bases and the J gene lost 1 base, with 8 bases spanning the gap. Germline V lookup: CDR1 SGHTA, CDR2 FQGNSA. This CDR3 is 13 amino acids long. The CDR3 region has the DNA TGTGCCAGCAGCGTGGACAGTAACTATGGCTACACCTTC. Residues: CASSVDSNYGYTF.

This clone has a handful of counts. V and J are TRBV20-1 and TRBJ1-3; possibly TRBD1 for D (6 bases). V lost 3 bases and J lost 7, with 16 bases in between. Germline loops: CDR1 DFQATT, CDR2 SNEGSKA (reference sequence). The CDR3 runs to 14 residues. The DNA of the CDR3 is TGCAGTGCTAGTCTTCGGGACAACGGGAACACCATATATTTT. Its protein is CSASLRDNGNTIYF.

This clone was recorded only once. This chain uses TRBV28 with TRBJ1-2; D may be TRBD1 (6 bases). The V gene's germline CDR1 is MDHEN and CDR2 SYDVKM. The CDR3 is 13 residues long. V lost 7 bases and J lost 4, with 13 bases in between. CDR3 coding DNA: TGTGCCAGCAACCAGGGGTTGGCCTATGGCTACACCTTC. It is translated as CASNQGLAYGYTF.

The chain joins TRBV6-6 to TRBJ2-3; TRBD2 agrees at 9 bases. The CDR3 contains 16 residues. With 2 bases clipped from V and 4 bases from J, the junction kept 7 bases outside the gene matches. In germline, CDR1 is MNHNY, CDR2 SVGAGI (reference sequence). The CDR3 region has the DNA TGTGCCAGCAGTTACGATTCGCGGGGGGGCCCAGATACGCAGTATTTT. It translates to CASSYDSRGGPDTQYF.

This clone came up once. The chain employs TRBV19 and TRBJ1-5; the match to TRBD1 covers 7 bases. The V gene's germline CDR1 is LNHDA and CDR2 SQIVND (reference sequence). This CDR3 spans 15 amino acids. V gave up 7 bases and J gave up 5 bases; unmatched junction bases: 11. The CDR3 bases are TGTGCCAGTACCCCGGGGGACAGAGGATATCAGCCCCAGCATTTT. It translates to CASTPGDRGYQPQHF.

The V gene is TRBV6-2 or TRBV6-3, the J gene TRBJ1-5; possible D gene TRBD1, 5 bases. CDR1 and CDR2 from the germline V gene are MNHEY and SVGEGT. Deletions cut 0 bases from V and 4 bases from J, with 25 bases between. The CDR3 totals 20 residues. The CDR3 is CASSYSITPGSLRLNQPQHF. CDR3 coding DNA: TGTGCCAGCAGTTACTCGATAACCCCAGGGTCCCTGCGTCTAAATCAGCCCCAGCATTTT.

This chain joins TRBV19 and TRBJ2-3, with D tentatively TRBD2 (6 bases). In germline, CDR1 is LNHDA, CDR2 SQIVND (reference sequence). V shed 1 base and J shed 2 bases, with 7 bases lying between them. This CDR3 has 14 residues. CDR3 loop: CASSIGGDTDTQYF. The CDR3 coding sequence is TGTGCCAGTAGTATAGGCGGGGACACAGATACGCAGTATTTT.

The chain has TRBV19 and TRBJ2-7; 8 bases line up with TRBD2. In germline, CDR1 is LNHDA, CDR2 SQIVND (reference sequence). After removal of 6 bases from V and 2 bases from J, the junction contained 3 bases not matched to a gene. The CDR3 length is 13 residues. The CDR3 nucleotides are TGTGCCAGTAGGCGGGGGGCGGCCTACGAGCAGTACTTC. This codes for CASRRGAAYEQYF.

The chain uses TRBV2 and TRBJ1-2; 7 nucleotides line up with TRBD1. CDR3 length equals 15 residues. J lost 1 base, V lost 2 bases, and 4 bases had no gene match. The germline gives CDR1 SNHLY, CDR2 FYNNEI. DNA of the CDR3: TGTGCCAGCAGTGAACGGGGACAGCTTAACTATGGCTACACCTTC. It codes for CASSERGQLNYGYTF.

The chain links TRBV6-5 to TRBJ2-2, with a tentative D call TRBD1 (5 bases). The CDR3 runs 14 residues. V lost 8 bases, J lost 3 bases, and 13 bases lay in between. Germline V CDR1 and CDR2: MNHEY, SVGAGI. The CDR3, as DNA: TGTGCCAGCGAAAACAGGCCCGACACCGGGGAGCTGTTTTTT. It specifies CASENRPDTGELFF.

The rearrangement links TRBV6-5 to TRBJ1-2; maybe TRBD1 (6 bases). Trimming removed 6 bases from V and 0 bases from J, with 14 bases in between. The CDR3 length is 15 residues. The germline gives CDR1 MNHEY, CDR2 SVGAGI. CDR3 in amino acids: CASRQGPPANYGYTF. CDR3 coding DNA: TGTGCCAGCAGACAGGGTCCCCCGGCTAACTATGGCTACACCTTC.

The chain links TRBV9 to TRBJ2-5; 7 bases line up with TRBD2. CDR1 is SGDLS, CDR2 YYNGEE, per germline. This CDR3 has 14 residues. With V trimmed by 0 bases and J by 3 bases, 2 bases remained unmatched. The CDR3: CASSVGGLEETQYF. In nucleotides, the CDR3 is TGTGCCAGCAGCGTAGGTGGACTAGAAGAGACCCAGTACTTC.

The V call is TRBV27, the J call TRBJ2-1, with D tentatively TRBD2 (5 bases). CDR3 length: 15 amino acids. CDR1 and CDR2 from the germline V gene are MNHEY and SMNVEV (reference sequence). Trimming took off 2 bases at V and 9 bases at J, with 17 bases between the two ends. CDR3 in DNA: TGTGCCAGCAGTTTACGGGTTTTTTCTAGCAGTGAGCAGTTCTTC. Translation gives CASSLRVFSSSEQFF.

This clone is a singleton in its sample. V gene TRBV10-1 combines with J gene TRBJ2-5, with D possibly matching TRBD2 (6 bases). There are 14 residues in the CDR3. The germline V gene has CDR1 WNHNN and CDR2 SYGVQD (reference sequence). Trimming took off 6 bases at V and 2 bases at J, with 13 bases between the two ends. The CDR3 bases are TGCGCCAGCAGCACGGGGACTCCACAAGAGACCCAGTACTTC. As protein: CASSTGTPQETQYF.

This clone was observed a single time. The chain is built from TRBV7-9 and TRBJ1-6; D uncertain. V was clipped by 2 bases and J by 10 bases, with 12 bases between them. Germline V lookup: CDR1 SEHNR, CDR2 FQNEAQ (reference sequence). There are 14 residues in the CDR3. CDR3: CASSLTLLGSPLHF. As DNA, the CDR3 is TGTGCCAGCAGCTTAACTTTGCTCGGGTCACCCCTCCACTTT.

The genes are TRBV4-1 and TRBJ2-1, with TRBD1 matching 9 bases. The CDR3 consists of 16 residues. Germline-derived CDR1 and CDR2 are MGHRA and YSYEKL. V shed 1 base, J shed 5 bases, and the junction held 6 bases outside the gene matches. For the CDR3, the DNA is TGCGCCAGCAGCCAAGGATACAGGGGGCTGAACAATGAGCAGTTCTTC. This codes for CASSQGYRGLNNEQFF.